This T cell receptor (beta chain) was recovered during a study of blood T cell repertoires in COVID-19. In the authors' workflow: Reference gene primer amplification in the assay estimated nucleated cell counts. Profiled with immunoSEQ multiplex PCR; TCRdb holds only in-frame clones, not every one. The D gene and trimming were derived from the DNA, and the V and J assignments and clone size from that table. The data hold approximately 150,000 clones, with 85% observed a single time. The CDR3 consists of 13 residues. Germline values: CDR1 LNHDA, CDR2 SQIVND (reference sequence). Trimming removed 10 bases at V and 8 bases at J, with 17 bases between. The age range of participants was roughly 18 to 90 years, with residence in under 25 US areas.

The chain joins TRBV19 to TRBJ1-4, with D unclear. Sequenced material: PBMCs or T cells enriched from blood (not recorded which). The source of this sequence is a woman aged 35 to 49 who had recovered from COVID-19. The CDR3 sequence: CATKPRAGEKLFF. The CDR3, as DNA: TGTGCCACTAAACCAAGGGCGGGAGAAAAACTGTTTTTT.